The 6 T cell receptor beta chains in this list originate from one sample, sequenced in a study of OX40 agonist ivuxolimab in advanced cancers. The repertoire was sequenced with immunoSEQ multiplex PCR; TCRdb's copy has only in-frame clones and lacks some. The sample has some 65,000 clones; 85% are singletons. The sequencing here drew on CD4+ or CD8+ T cells sorted from blood, taken in a trial of the OX40 agonist ivuxolimab. The receptors come from an adult with an advanced solid tumor such as melanoma, head and neck, liver or kidney cancer.

As regards this clone: This sample also contains other DNA sequences that code for the same CDR3. This chain uses TRBV5-1 with TRBJ1-1, with D uncertain. The CDR3 loop spans 13 amino acids. Deletions cut 4 bases from V and 2 bases from J, with 9 bases between. Per germline, CDR1 SGHRS and CDR2 YFSETQ. The CDR3: CASSPQLNTEAFF. CDR3 bases: TGCGCCAGCAGCCCACAGCTAAACACTGAAGCTTTCTTT.

This rearrangement joins TRBV2 to TRBJ1-5, with 9 nucleotides matching TRBD1. Germline V lookup: CDR1 SNHLY, CDR2 FYNNEI. The CDR3 has 14 residues. V lost 7 bases and J lost 6; bases outside the gene matches: 7. The CDR3 is CASTRTGEIQPQHF. The CDR3 region has the DNA TGTGCCAGCACCCGGACAGGGGAGATTCAGCCCCAGCATTTT.

CDR3 residues: CASTPSDRKLYGYTF. CDR3 bases: TGTGCCAGCACCCCTTCTGACAGGAAACTCTATGGCTACACCTTC. This sequence joins TRBV28 and TRBJ1-2, with D possibly being TRBD1 (6 bases). The CDR3 contains 15 residues. CDR1 and CDR2 from the germline V gene are MDHEN and SYDVKM. Trimming removed 7 bases at V and 4 bases at J, with 19 bases between.

V gene TRBV7-9 combines with J gene TRBJ1-4, with unresolved D. CDR3 size: 17 residues. CDR1 SEHNR and CDR2 FQNEAQ come from the germline V gene (reference sequence). V was cut by 5 bases and J by 2 bases, with 18 bases left in between. CDR3 DNA sequence: TGTGCCAGCAGCCCCAGCAGGCGGGGATTGACTAATGAAAAACTGTTTTTT. It specifies CASSPSRRGLTNEKLFF.

V gene TRBV6-1 combines with J gene TRBJ1-1; D uncertain. From germline, CDR1 is MNHNS and CDR2 SASEGT. The CDR3 runs to 11 residues. Deletions cut 5 bases from V and 7 bases from J, with 8 bases between. The CDR3, as DNA: TGTGCCAGCAGTAGGACCGTTGAAGCTTTCTTT. Its protein is CASSRTVEAFF.

The chain couples TRBV5-1 to TRBJ2-1; D gene uncertain. This CDR3 contains 15 residues. Per germline, CDR1 SGHRS and CDR2 YFSETQ. Trimming removed 3 bases at V and 0 bases at J, with 10 bases between. The CDR3 here is CASSSDASSYNEQFF. CDR3 in DNA: TGCGCCAGCAGCTCGGACGCAAGCTCCTACAATGAGCAGTTCTTC.